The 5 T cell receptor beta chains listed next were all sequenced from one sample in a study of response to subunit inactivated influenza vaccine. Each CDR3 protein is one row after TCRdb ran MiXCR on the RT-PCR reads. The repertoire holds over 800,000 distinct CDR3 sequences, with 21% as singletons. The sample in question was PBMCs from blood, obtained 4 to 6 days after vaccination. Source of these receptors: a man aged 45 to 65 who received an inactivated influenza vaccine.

In nucleotides, the CDR3 is TGTGCCAGCAGTCTAGGACAGGGCCCTCGCCAGCAGTTCTTC. Translating it yields CASSLGQGPRQQFF. This chain uses TRBV3-1 with TRBJ2-1, with TRBD1 matching over 8 bases. Per germline, CDR1 LGHDT and CDR2 YNNKEL (reference sequence). The CDR3 loop spans 14 amino acids. V lost 6 bases to trimming and J lost 11 bases; unmatched junction nucleotides: 12.

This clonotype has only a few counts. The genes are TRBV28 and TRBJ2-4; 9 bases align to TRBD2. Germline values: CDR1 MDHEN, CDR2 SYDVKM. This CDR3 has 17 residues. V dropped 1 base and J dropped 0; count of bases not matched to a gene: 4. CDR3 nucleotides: TGTGCCAGCAGTTTATCGGCTAGCGGGGAAGCCAAAAACATTCAGTACTTC. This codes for CASSLSASGEAKNIQYF. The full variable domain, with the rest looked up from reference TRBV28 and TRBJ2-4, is DVKVTQSSRYLVKRTGEKVFLECVQDMDHENMFWYRQDPGLGLRLIYFSYDVKMKEKGDIPEGYSVSREKKERFSLILESASTNQTSMYLCASSLSASGEAKNIQYFGAGTRLSVL.

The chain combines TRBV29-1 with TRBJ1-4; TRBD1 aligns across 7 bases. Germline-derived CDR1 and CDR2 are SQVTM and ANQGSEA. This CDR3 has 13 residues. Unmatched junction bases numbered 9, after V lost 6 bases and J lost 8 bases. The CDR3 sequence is CSVETGSIEKLFF. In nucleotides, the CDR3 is TGCAGCGTGGAGACAGGGTCTATCGAAAAACTGTTTTTT.

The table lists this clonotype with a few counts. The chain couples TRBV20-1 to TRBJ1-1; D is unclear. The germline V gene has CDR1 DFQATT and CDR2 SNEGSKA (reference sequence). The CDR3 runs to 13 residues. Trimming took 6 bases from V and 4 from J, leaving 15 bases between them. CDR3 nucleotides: TGCAGTGCCTCAGGTGGTCTTCGCACTGAAGCTTTCTTT. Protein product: CSASGGLRTEAFF.

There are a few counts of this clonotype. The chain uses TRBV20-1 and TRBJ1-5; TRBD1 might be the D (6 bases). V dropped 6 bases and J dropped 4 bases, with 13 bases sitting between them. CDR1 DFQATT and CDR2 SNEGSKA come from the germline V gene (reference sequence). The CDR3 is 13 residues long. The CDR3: CSAETGFNQPQHF. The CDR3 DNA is TGCAGTGCAGAGACAGGTTTTAATCAGCCCCAGCATTTT.